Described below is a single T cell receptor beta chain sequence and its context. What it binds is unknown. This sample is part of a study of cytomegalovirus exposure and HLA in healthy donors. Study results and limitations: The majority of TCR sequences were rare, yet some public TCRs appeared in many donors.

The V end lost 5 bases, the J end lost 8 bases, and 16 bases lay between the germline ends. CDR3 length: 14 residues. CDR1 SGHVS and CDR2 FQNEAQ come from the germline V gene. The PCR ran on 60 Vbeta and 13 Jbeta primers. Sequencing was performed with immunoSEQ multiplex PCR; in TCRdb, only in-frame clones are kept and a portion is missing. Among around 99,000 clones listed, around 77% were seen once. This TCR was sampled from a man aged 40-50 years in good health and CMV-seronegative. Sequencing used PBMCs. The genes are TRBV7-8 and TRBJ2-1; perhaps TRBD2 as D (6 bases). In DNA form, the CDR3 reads TGTGCCAGCAGCCCCCCAGGTAAGCGGGATGAGCAGTTCTTC. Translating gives CASSPPGKRDEQFF.